The clone carrying this T cell receptor (beta chain) was observed once. A junction boundary mismatches the germline segment, possibly from a read error. Total RNA was isolated from each sample in quantities of at least 5.5 micrograms. With a J-beta primer mix and a sample-barcoded 5' primer, a second PCR ran 7 to 11 cycles. A template-switch adaptor that had 12 random nucleotides put a tag on each cDNA molecule. MiXCR was run by TCRdb on the 5' RACE reads, yielding one entry per CDR3 protein. The sample comprises about a million distinct CDR3 sequences, roughly 51% of which are singletons, and roughly 23% rests with the top ten. These data are taken from a study of blood T cells in healthy people across ages. Germline loops: CDR1 LGHDT, CDR2 YNNKEL (reference sequence). The CDR3 contains 14 residues.

The V and J genes are TRBV3-1 and TRBJ2-4; 7 nucleotides align to TRBD1. The J call may be wrong; the DNA end is better matched by TRBJ2-7. This clonotype was obtained from a woman aged 60-75 years in good health. Sample: blood. The CDR3 protein is CACSRRDSDYEQYF. CDR3 coding DNA: TGTGCCTGCAGCCGAAGGGACAGCGACTACGAGCAGTACTTC.